The clone carrying this T cell receptor beta chain was detected many times. What it binds is unknown. TCRdb redid the calling of the 5' RACE reads with MiXCR, one entry per CDR3 protein. The table lists 25,000 to 35,000 distinct CDR3 sequences, about 3.5% of them singletons. The data derive from a study of neurological immune-mediated disorders. Regarding the study as a whole: HTLV-1-associated myelopathy ranked highest for TCR clonal expansion and multiple sclerosis lowest, beneath healthy controls. Across subjects, expanded clones had no CDR3 amino acid sequences in common, pointing to private repertoires in all groups.

The sequence was obtained from a woman aged 25 to 39 with multiple sclerosis. The sequencing input was PBMCs.

CDR3 coding DNA: TGCGCCAGCAGCTTGGACTCGGCAAGCAGGGTCTATGGCTACACCTTC. It yields the protein CASSLDSASRVYGYTF. This chain uses TRBV5-1 with TRBJ1-2, with D perhaps TRBD1 (5 bases). Between the trimmed V and J ends, which lost 0 bases and 4 bases, there was a span of 16 bases. The CDR3 is 16 residues long. Germline CDR1 is SGHRS and CDR2 is YFSETQ.